Included here is one T cell receptor beta chain sequence, with context. The antigen remains unidentified. Looked up from germline, CDR1 is SGHRS and CDR2 is YFSETQ. This CDR3 contains 12 residues. V lost 0 bases and J 10 bases, leaving 8 bases between the germline ends. The PCR ran on 60 Vbeta and 13 Jbeta primers. Sequencing was performed with immunoSEQ multiplex PCR; in TCRdb, only in-frame clones are kept and a portion is missing. The data show approximately 120,000 clones, and the top ten clones hold more than 0.9%. The sample belongs to a study of cytomegalovirus exposure and HLA in healthy donors. The study's findings and limits: An apparent linkage of common viral pathogens to several of the most significant clusters emerged in a later analysis.

This receptor was obtained from a man in his late teens or twenties in good health and CMV-seronegative. The V call is TRBV5-1, the J call TRBJ2-1; D unclear. The sample comprised PBMCs. Here the CDR3 reads CASSLALAEQFF. CDR3 coding DNA: TGCGCCAGCAGCTTGGCCTTAGCAGAGCAGTTCTTC.